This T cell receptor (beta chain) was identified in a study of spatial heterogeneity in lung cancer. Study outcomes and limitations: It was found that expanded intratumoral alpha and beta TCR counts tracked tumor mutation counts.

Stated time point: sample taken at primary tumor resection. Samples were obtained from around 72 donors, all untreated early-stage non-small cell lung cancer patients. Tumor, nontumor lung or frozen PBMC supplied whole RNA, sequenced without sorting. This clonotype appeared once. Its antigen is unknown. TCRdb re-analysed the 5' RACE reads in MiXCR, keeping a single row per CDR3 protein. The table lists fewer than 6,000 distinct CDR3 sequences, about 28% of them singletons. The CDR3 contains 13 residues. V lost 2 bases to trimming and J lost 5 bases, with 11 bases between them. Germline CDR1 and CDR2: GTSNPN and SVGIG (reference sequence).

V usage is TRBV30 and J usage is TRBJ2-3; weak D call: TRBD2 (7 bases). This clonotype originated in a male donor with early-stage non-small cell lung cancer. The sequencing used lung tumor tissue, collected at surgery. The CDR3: CAWSWGGVDTQYF. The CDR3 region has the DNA TGTGCCTGGAGTTGGGGGGGCGTAGATACGCAGTATTTT.